The 8 T cell receptor beta chains listed next were all sequenced from one sample in a study of T cell clonality in common variable immunodeficiency. Profiling relied on immunoSEQ multiplex PCR, and the TCRdb table lists in-frame clones only, not all of them. The table records some 45,000 clones without singletons, the ten largest covering 2% to 2.5%. Material for sequencing was peripheral blood mononuclear cells. The receptor source for this set is a person aged 18 to 70 in good health.

The sample holds many counts of this clone. CDR3 region: CAWSRVETEAFF. CDR3 bases read: TGTGCCTGGAGTCGGGTGGAGACTGAA. The chain combines TRBV30 with TRBJ1-1; D gene ambiguous. The read finishes 3 residues shy of the CDR3 end, and the germline J gene is used to complete it. V lost 2 bases, J lost 5 bases, and 9 bases lay in between. This CDR3 comprises 12 residues. Germline-derived CDR1 and CDR2 are GTSNPN and SVGIG (reference sequence).

This clone occurred many times. With the read ending 3 residues before the CDR3 end, the germline J gene is used to fill in that end. The V call is TRBV7-2, the J call TRBJ1-1, with D perhaps TRBD1 (5 bases). The V gene lost 5 bases and the J gene lost 3 bases, with 13 bases spanning the gap. The CDR3 has 14 amino acids. Germline V gene data show CDR1 as SGHTA and CDR2 as FQGNSA. The CDR3 bases that were read are TGTGCCAGCAGCCGACCGGGGGATTACACTGAA. Translated, it gives CASSRPGDYTE. The full-length CDR3 reads as CASSRPGDYTEAFF.

This clone was detected many times. The read terminates 3 residues ahead of where the CDR3 ends, so the germline J gene completes it. The gene calls are TRBV5-4 and TRBJ1-2, with D unclear. The CDR3 runs to 12 residues. The V gene's germline CDR1 is SGHNT and CDR2 YYREEE (reference sequence). The V and J ends lost 2 bases and 3 bases respectively, with 5 bases between them. The CDR3 DNA, read in part, is TGTGCCAGCAGCTTACCGGACTATGGC. Translating gives CASSLPDYG. The full-length CDR3 reads as CASSLPDYGYTF.

This clone was recorded at least ten times. The read ends 3 residues shy of where the CDR3 ends; the end is completed using the germline J gene. This chain connects TRBV10-3 to TRBJ1-5; TRBD1 might be the D (5 bases). The CDR3 length is 12 residues. The V gene's germline CDR1 is ENHRY and CDR2 SYGVKD. Between the trimmed V and J ends, which lost 8 bases and 2 bases, there was a span of 7 bases. The CDR3 bases that were read are TGTGCCATCGGGGCCCGCAATCAGCCC. It specifies CAIGARNQP. The CDR3 in full is CAIGARNQPQHF.

This clone appeared many times. Read coverage stops 3 residues before the CDR3 terminus; the germline J gene supplies the remainder. The rearrangement joins TRBV30 to TRBJ2-6, with D possibly being TRBD1 (5 bases). This CDR3 spans 11 amino acids. CDR1 is GTSNPN and CDR2 is SVGIG in the germline V gene (reference sequence). This CDR3 reads CAWSWQGVLTF. CDR3 bases read: TGTGCCTGGAGTTGGCAGGGAGTC.

This clone was detected ten times or more. The CDR3 end is not reached by the read, which stops 3 residues before it; the germline J gene fills it in. The chain carries TRBV5-4 and TRBJ2-2, with TRBD1 matching over 7 bases. V gave up 4 bases and J gave up 3 bases; unmatched junction bases: 3. Germline lookup yields CDR1 SGHNT and CDR2 YYREEE (reference sequence). The CDR3 is 14 residues long. This CDR3 reads CASSTQGDTGELFF. CDR3 bases read: TGTGCCAGCAGCACCCAGGGGGACACCGGGGAG.

This clone has a count of ten or more. The read falls 3 residues short of the CDR3 end, and the missing part is taken from the germline J gene. J is TRBJ2-1 and V is TRBV18; TRBD2 agrees at 8 bases. The CDR3 length is 11 residues. Germline V lookup: CDR1 KGHSH, CDR2 LQKENI. Trimming at V came to 5 bases and at J to 9 bases, leaving 0 bases not matched to a gene. CDR3 DNA (partial): TGTGCCAGCTCAGGACTAGCTGAG. Translating it yields CASSGLAE. The whole CDR3 protein is CASSGLAEQFF.

This clone was counted at least ten times. Read coverage stops 3 residues before the CDR3 terminus; the germline J gene supplies the remainder. This chain links TRBV30 with TRBJ2-1; no definite D call. Between the trimmed V and J ends, which lost 3 bases and 2 bases, there was a span of 11 bases. The CDR3 runs 14 residues. Germline V lookup: CDR1 GTSNPN, CDR2 SVGIG (reference sequence). The CDR3 is CAWRAAAAYNEQFF. The sequenced CDR3 bases are TGTGCCTGGAGGGCGGCTGCCGCCTACAATGAG.